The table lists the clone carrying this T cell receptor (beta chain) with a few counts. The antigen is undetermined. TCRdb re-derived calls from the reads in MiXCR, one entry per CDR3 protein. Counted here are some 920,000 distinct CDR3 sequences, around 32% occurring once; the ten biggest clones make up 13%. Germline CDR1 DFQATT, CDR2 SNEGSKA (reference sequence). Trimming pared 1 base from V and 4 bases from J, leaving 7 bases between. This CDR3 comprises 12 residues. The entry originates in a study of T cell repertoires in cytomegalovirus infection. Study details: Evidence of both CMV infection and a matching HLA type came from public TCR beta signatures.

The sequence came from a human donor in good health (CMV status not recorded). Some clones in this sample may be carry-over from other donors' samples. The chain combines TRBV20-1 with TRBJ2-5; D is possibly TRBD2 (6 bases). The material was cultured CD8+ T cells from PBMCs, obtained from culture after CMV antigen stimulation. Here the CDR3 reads CSARGRGETQYF. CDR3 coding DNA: TGCAGTGCTAGAGGGAGGGGAGAGACCCAGTACTTC.